This record concerns one TCR beta chain sequence. The antigen is undetermined. The sample originates from a study of long-term antiretroviral therapy in people with HIV. Study conclusions and caveats: Repertoires looked antigen-experienced, with only a slight naive shift after ART. In samples taken after ART, diversity increased but remained below transplant donor control levels.

The CDR3 loop spans 17 amino acids. Germline V gene data show CDR1 as SGHTA and CDR2 as FQGNSA. The V gene lost 5 bases and the J gene lost 0 bases, with 14 bases spanning the gap. Running of the v3.0 immunoSEQ assay took place at survey level. This table comes from immunoSEQ multiplex PCR, and its TCRdb copy is limited to in-frame clones, with some not included. Of approximately 30,000 clones listed, around 79% are singletons. The rearrangement joins TRBV7-2 to TRBJ1-6, with unresolved D. This clonotype originated in a man younger than 30 with HIV. The specimen comprised unsorted PBMCs, sampled 1.9 years after starting antiretroviral therapy. CDR3 DNA: TGTGCCAGCAGCAACCCTGGATCGAGCTCCTATAATTCACCCCTCCACTTT. Translation gives CASSNPGSSSYNSPLHF.